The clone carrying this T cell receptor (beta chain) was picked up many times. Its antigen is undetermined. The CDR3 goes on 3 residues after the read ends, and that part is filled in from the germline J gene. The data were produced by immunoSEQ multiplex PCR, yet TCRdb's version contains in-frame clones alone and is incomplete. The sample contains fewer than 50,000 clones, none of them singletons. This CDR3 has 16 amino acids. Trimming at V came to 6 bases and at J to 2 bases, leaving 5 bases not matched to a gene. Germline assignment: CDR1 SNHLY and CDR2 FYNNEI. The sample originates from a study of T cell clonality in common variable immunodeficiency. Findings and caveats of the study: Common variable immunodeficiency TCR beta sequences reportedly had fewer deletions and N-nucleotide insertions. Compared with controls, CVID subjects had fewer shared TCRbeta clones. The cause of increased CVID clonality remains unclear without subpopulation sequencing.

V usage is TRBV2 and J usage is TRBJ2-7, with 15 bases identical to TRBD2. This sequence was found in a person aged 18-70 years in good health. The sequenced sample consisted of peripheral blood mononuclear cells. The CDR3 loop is CASSGLAGGGTYEQYF. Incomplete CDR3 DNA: TGTGCCAGCAGCGGACTAGCGGGAGGGGGGACCTACGAG.